These 27 T cell receptor beta chains share one sample of origin, sequenced in a study of beta chain features in type 1 diabetes. No cognate antigen is known for these TCRs. Expressed TCRB transcripts were sequenced, since all the RNA that had been isolated was reverse transcribed. Produced via immunoSEQ multiplex PCR; TCRdb's table is partial and in-frame only. Of hundreds of thousands of clones listed, around 12% were seen once; the top ten hold 0.01%. Study results and caveats: Among all four CD4+ subsets, Type 1 diabetes patients had TCRB CDR3s that were moderately but significantly shorter.

Specimen: naive CD4+ T cells from blood. The receptors derive from a woman aged 18-29 years with type 1 diabetes.

The chain is built from TRBV5-1 and TRBJ2-3, with 7 bases that match TRBD2. CDR1 is SGHRS and CDR2 is YFSETQ in the germline V gene. V lost 0 bases and J lost 6; bases outside the gene matches: 10. The CDR3 runs 16 residues. CDR3 nucleotides: TGCGCCAGCAGCTTGGAACCCACTAGCGTTAGGGATACGCAGTATTTT. This encodes CASSLEPTSVRDTQYF.

V usage is TRBV7-9 and J usage is TRBJ2-4, with TRBD1 matching 7 bases. Per germline, CDR1 SEHNR and CDR2 FQNEAQ (reference sequence). With V trimmed by 3 bases and J by 5 bases, 1 base remained unmatched. This CDR3 is built from 13 residues. The DNA for the CDR3 is TGTGCCAGCAGCTTCCAGGGGGAAAACATTCAGTACTTC. It specifies CASSFQGENIQYF.

V is TRBV7-9 and J is TRBJ1-1; 8 bases are shared with TRBD1. V lost 5 bases to trimming and J lost 1 base; unmatched junction nucleotides: 6. From germline, CDR1 is SEHNR and CDR2 FQNEAQ (reference sequence). The length of the CDR3 is 15 residues. CDR3 in amino acids: CASSPQGAGNTEAFF. CDR3 coding DNA: TGTGCCAGCAGCCCCCAGGGGGCCGGGAACACTGAAGCTTTCTTT.

The chain recombines TRBV28 with TRBJ2-3, with TRBD2 matching 9 bases. The CDR3 has 16 amino acids. The germline CDR1 and CDR2 sequences are MDHEN and SYDVKM. J was trimmed by 1 base and V by 5 bases; bases with no gene match: 7. CDR3 coding DNA: TGTGCCAGCAGTCTTGGCGGGAGGGTAGGCACAGATACGCAGTATTTT. Translated, it gives CASSLGGRVGTDTQYF. The full variable domain, its missing parts supplied by reference TRBV28 and TRBJ2-3, is DVKVTQSSRYLVKRTGEKVFLECVQDMDHENMFWYRQDPGLGLRLIYFSYDVKMKEKGDIPEGYSVSREKKERFSLILESASTNQTSMYLCASSLGGRVGTDTQYFGPGTRLTVL.

The CDR3 region is CASSQDLTLDSGLNYGYTF. The CDR3 DNA follows: TGCGCCAGCAGCCAAGATCTAACTTTGGACAGCGGATTAAACTATGGCTACACCTTC. This chain connects TRBV4-3 to TRBJ1-2; D is perhaps TRBD1 (6 bases). The CDR3 length is 19 residues. V lost 0 bases and J lost 2, with 22 bases in between. Germline V gene sequence: CDR1 LGHNA, CDR2 YSLEER.

This chain links TRBV7-2 with TRBJ1-2; possible D gene TRBD1, 5 bases. This CDR3 has 15 residues. Trimming left V 5 bases short and J 0 bases short, with 13 bases between. Germline loops: CDR1 SGHTA, CDR2 FQGNSA. The CDR3 here is CASSLKPGTNYGYTF. The DNA for the CDR3 is TGTGCCAGCAGCCTAAAACCAGGGACTAACTATGGCTACACCTTC. The entire variable domain, with the rest obtained from reference TRBV7-2 and TRBJ1-2, is as follows: GAGVSQSPSNKVTEKGKDVELRCDPISGHTALYWYRQSLGQGLEFLIYFQGNSAPDKSGLPSDRFSAERTGGSVSTLTIQRTQQEDSAVYLCASSLKPGTNYGYTFGSGTRLTVV.

V gene TRBV15 combines with J gene TRBJ2-7; a weak D match, TRBD1 (5 bases). The germline CDR1 and CDR2 sequences are LNHNV and YYDKDF (reference sequence). The CDR3 spans 14 residues. Trimming removed 5 bases at V and 2 bases at J, with 13 bases between. The CDR3 DNA sequence: TGTGCCACCAGCCCCGATCAGGGTCCCTACGAGCAGTACTTC. It is translated as CATSPDQGPYEQYF.

This clone was recorded a few times. The CDR3 is CASSIPNLRITDTQYF. The DNA for the CDR3 is TGCGCCAGCAGCATCCCGAATCTCAGGATCACAGATACGCAGTATTTT. The chain has TRBV5-1 and TRBJ2-3; D call uncertain. V lost 4 bases and J 2 bases, leaving 17 bases between the germline ends. Per the germline V gene, CDR1 is SGHRS and CDR2 is YFSETQ. The length of the CDR3 is 16 residues.

This clone was found a few times. J is TRBJ2-1 and V is TRBV25-1; D unclear. V was shortened by 4 bases and J by 7 bases, with 8 bases between the two germline ends. Germline values: CDR1 MGHDK, CDR2 SYGVNS. The CDR3 covers 12 residues. In DNA form, the CDR3 reads TGTGCCAGCAGTGGACTCTTGAATGAGCAGTTCTTC. Translating it yields CASSGLLNEQFF.

This clone turned up a few times. The gene calls are TRBV5-1 and TRBJ2-1; 14 bases line up with TRBD2. After removal of 2 bases from V and 3 bases from J, the junction contained 1 base not matched to a gene. The CDR3 length is 16 residues. Germline CDR1 reads SGHRS; CDR2 reads YFSETQ. CDR3 in DNA: TGCGCCAGCAGCTTTGGGACTAGCGGGAGCTACAATGAGCAGTTCTTC. It specifies CASSFGTSGSYNEQFF.

This clone has only a few counts. The chain carries TRBV5-1 and TRBJ2-5; 7 bases are shared with TRBD2. The germline gives CDR1 SGHRS, CDR2 YFSETQ. The ends lost 1 base at V and 0 bases at J; junction bases unmatched: 9. CDR3 length: 17 amino acids. CDR3 nucleotide sequence: TGCGCCAGCAGCTTGAGGCTAGCGGCTACCAACCAAGAGACCCAGTACTTC. It encodes CASSLRLAATNQETQYF.

This clone turned up a few times. The rearrangement links TRBV18 to TRBJ2-1, with a possible D match to TRBD2 (6 bases). The ends were cut back, 4 bases at V and 3 bases at J, with 10 bases in the middle. There are 14 residues in the CDR3. Germline V gene lookup returns CDR1 KGHSH and CDR2 LQKENI. The CDR3 DNA follows: TGTGCCAGCTCACGCAGGGAGGTCTACAATGAGCAGTTCTTC. Residues: CASSRREVYNEQFF.

V usage is TRBV28 and J usage is TRBJ1-2; a weak D match, TRBD1 (6 bases). The V end lost 10 bases, the J end lost 8 bases, and 17 bases lay between the germline ends. This CDR3 spans 12 amino acids. Germline CDR1 and CDR2: MDHEN and SYDVKM. The CDR3 here is CAILQGIGGYTF. As DNA, the CDR3 is TGTGCCATCCTACAGGGCATTGGAGGCTACACCTTC.

The V gene is TRBV4-3, the J gene TRBJ2-7; the D is unclear. V was trimmed by 4 bases and J by 0 bases, leaving 7 bases between them. Germline loops: CDR1 LGHNA, CDR2 YSLEER. This CDR3 contains 13 residues. Here the CDR3 reads CASSLRSSYEQYF. The CDR3 DNA reads as TGCGCCAGCAGCCTACGGTCCTCCTACGAGCAGTACTTC.

The chain uses TRBV7-2 and TRBJ2-2; D is perhaps TRBD1 (5 bases). This CDR3 has 13 amino acids. The germline CDR1 and CDR2 sequences are SGHTA and FQGNSA. V was trimmed by 5 bases and J by 7 bases, leaving 11 bases between them. The CDR3 coding sequence is TGTGCCAGCAGCCGCAGGGCGGTCGGGGAGCTGTTTTTT. Translated, it gives CASSRRAVGELFF.

The J gene is TRBJ2-1, the V gene TRBV25-1; 7 positions agree with TRBD1. Germline assignment: CDR1 MGHDK and CDR2 SYGVNS. CDR3 length equals 13 residues. V lost 8 bases to trimming and J lost 15 bases; unmatched junction nucleotides: 16. CDR3 sequence reads: CASGWDSGSKRFF. In DNA, the CDR3 is TGTGCCAGCGGGTGGGACAGTGGGTCCAAGAGGTTCTTC.

This clone was counted between two and nine times. The chain links TRBV28 to TRBJ2-7; 12 bases match TRBD1. With V trimmed by 5 bases and J by 7 bases, 9 bases remained unmatched. The germline CDR1 and CDR2 sequences are MDHEN and SYDVKM. The CDR3 has 15 residues. CDR3 nucleotide sequence: TGTGCCAGCAGTGGGACCGGGACAGGGGGCGCAGAGCAGTACTTC. Its translation is CASSGTGTGGAEQYF. Full variable domain (rest looked up from reference TRBV28 and TRBJ2-7): DVKVTQSSRYLVKRTGEKVFLECVQDMDHENMFWYRQDPGLGLRLIYFSYDVKMKEKGDIPEGYSVSREKKERFSLILESASTNQTSMYLCASSGTGTGGAEQYFGPGTRLTVT.

This clone appeared a few times. The V call is TRBV5-1, the J call TRBJ2-7; TRBD2 agrees at 13 bases. The germline V gene encodes CDR1 SGHRS and CDR2 YFSETQ. This CDR3 region has 14 residues. J lost 9 bases, V lost 4 bases, and 7 bases had no gene match. CDR3 DNA: TGCGCCAGCAGCCCCGGACTAGCGGGAGTAGCGCAGTACTTC. Amino acid sequence: CASSPGLAGVAQYF. Full variable domain (missing parts from reference TRBV5-1 and TRBJ2-7): KAGVTQTPRYLIKTRGQQVTLSCSPISGHRSVSWYQQTPGQGLQFLFEYFSETQRNKGNFPGRFSGRQFSNSRSEMNVSTLELGDSALYLCASSPGLAGVAQYFGPGTRLTVT.

This sequence joins TRBV7-8 and TRBJ1-4, with no clear D. The germline CDR1 and CDR2 sequences are SGHVS and FQNEAQ. The CDR3 has 15 amino acids. Deletions cut 1 base from V and 4 bases from J, with 10 bases between. As DNA, the CDR3 is TGTGCCAGCAGCTTAGGTTCCCTAAATAATGAAAAACTGTTTTTT. Translating it yields CASSLGSLNNEKLFF.

The chain carries TRBV29-1 and TRBJ2-3; D possibly corresponds to TRBD2 (6 bases). Deletions cut 7 bases from V and 0 bases from J, with 14 bases between. Germline CDR1 and CDR2: SQVTM and ANQGSEA. The CDR3 sequence is 14 residues long. In DNA, the CDR3 is TGCAGCGCCCGGGGGTCACTCAGCACAGATACGCAGTATTTT. This translates into CSARGSLSTDTQYF.

Only a few counts were recorded for this clone. The chain is built from TRBV25-1 and TRBJ1-3; TRBD1 is a possible D gene (6 bases). CDR3 length: 15 residues. Germline V lookup: CDR1 MGHDK, CDR2 SYGVNS. V lost 1 base to trimming and J lost 1 base, with 8 bases between them. CDR3 amino acids: CASSELGASGNTIYF. CDR3 nucleotides: TGTGCCAGCAGTGAATTGGGGGCTTCTGGAAACACCATATATTTT.

This clone has just a few counts. This sequence joins TRBV11-2 and TRBJ1-2; 9 nucleotides align to TRBD1. V dropped 5 bases and J dropped 8; count of bases not matched to a gene: 12. From germline, CDR1 is SGHAT and CDR2 FQNNGV. The CDR3 consists of 15 residues. CDR3 in amino acids: CASSPPGQGSAGYTF. CDR3 DNA sequence: TGTGCCAGCAGCCCTCCGGGACAGGGATCGGCGGGCTACACCTTC.

This clone was seen a few times. The chain has TRBV10-3 and TRBJ2-6; no definite D call. The V gene's germline CDR1 is ENHRY and CDR2 SYGVKD. CDR3 length: 15 residues. Trimming stripped 0 bases from V and 1 base from J, with 4 bases between. CDR3 nucleotides: TGTGCCATCAGTGAGTCCGGGTCTGGGGCCAACGTCCTGACTTTC. Translated, it gives CAISESGSGANVLTF.

This sequence joins TRBV7-2 and TRBJ2-3; D not certain. The V and J ends lost 5 bases and 6 bases respectively, with 12 bases between them. Germline values: CDR1 SGHTA, CDR2 FQGNSA. This CDR3 region has 13 residues. For the CDR3, the DNA is TGTGCCAGCAGCACATCGGTCAGGGATACGCAGTATTTT. Its protein product is CASSTSVRDTQYF. Complete variable domain (other parts from reference TRBV7-2 and TRBJ2-3): GAGVSQSPSNKVTEKGKDVELRCDPISGHTALYWYRQSLGQGLEFLIYFQGNSAPDKSGLPSDRFSAERTGGSVSTLTIQRTQQEDSAVYLCASSTSVRDTQYFGPGTRLTVL.

This clone was counted once. This sequence joins TRBV5-1 and TRBJ2-1; D ambiguous. The germline V and J ends were trimmed by 2 bases and 7 bases, with 19 bases remaining between them. Germline CDR1 and CDR2: SGHRS and YFSETQ. CDR3 size: 16 residues. CDR3 amino acids: CASSLPERWARNEQFF. Here the CDR3 DNA reads TGCGCCAGCAGCTTACCCGAGAGATGGGCCAGGAATGAGCAGTTCTTC. Full variable domain (missing parts from reference TRBV5-1 and TRBJ2-1): KAGVTQTPRYLIKTRGQQVTLSCSPISGHRSVSWYQQTPGQGLQFLFEYFSETQRNKGNFPGRFSGRQFSNSRSEMNVSTLELGDSALYLCASSLPERWARNEQFFGPGTRLTVL.

This clone was seen only a few times. This sequence joins TRBV9 and TRBJ2-7; D is possibly TRBD2 (5 bases). The CDR3 runs to 11 residues. CDR1 and CDR2 from the germline V gene are SGDLS and YYNGEE. DNA for the CDR3: TGTCAACCTACGGGCAGCGGCGAGCAGTACTTC. Protein sequence: CQPTGSGEQYF.

This clone was counted between two and nine times. V is TRBV28 and J is TRBJ1-2, with 9 positions matching TRBD1. Germline CDR1 MDHEN, CDR2 SYDVKM. The CDR3 extends over 17 amino acids. V shed 4 bases and J 3 bases; nucleotides not matched to a gene: 12. The CDR3 DNA reads as TGTGCCAGCAGTTCTCCGGGACAGGGTCGGGGGTACTATGGCTACACCTTC. Protein sequence: CASSSPGQGRGYYGYTF.